What follows is one TCR beta chain and its context. Its antigen target is currently unknown. No quality values exist for individual bases; no much larger clone is one base distant. Counted from cysteine to phenylalanine, this CDR3 has 15 amino acids. Only the CDR3 part of the read is kept: 45 bases, read in frame from the first base. The germline V gene (reference sequence) sets CDR1 to DFQATT and CDR2 to SNEGSKA. The data are from a study of post-analysis software for immune sequencing data (dated by TCRdb to about 2015). General notes on the study: Relapsing-remitting, secondary progressive and progressive-relapsing multiple sclerosis were recorded as disease courses, and subtype annotation was lacking for some patients. The multiple sclerosis patient repertoires were compared with 11 previously published healthy control repertoires from donors aged roughly 6 to 27 years. A subset of samples was prepared in parallel using single-end sample barcoding, then pooled and co-amplified after Illumina adapter ligation.

The library was made by PCR. Data came from an Illumina HiSeq 2500. To reduce PCR and sequencing biases, unique molecular identifiers were built into the TCR beta cDNA libraries. Per 1 to 10 million input T cells, around 500,000 cDNA molecules were obtained, such that each molecule approximated one T cell. The patient libraries were prepared and sequenced with the same protocol used for the earlier healthy control dataset. Samples belonging to the same batch were prepared together, multiplexed and sequenced on a shared HiSeq lane. As for how the authors treated the data: MIGEC was used to process the raw barcoded reads, and molecular identifier groups with only a single read were discarded before consensus assembly and CDR3 extraction. VDJtools was used for post-analysis of the clonotype tables, and diversity was normalized by down-sampling every dataset to the size of the smallest sample. Repertoire overlap clustering matched CDR3 amino acid but not nucleotide sequences to correct batch-related cross-sample contamination. TCRdb passed the public sequencing reads through fastp at Q25 and MiXCR, retaining productive beta sequences. All rows with the same CDR3 protein become a single entry with the most common DNA and genes. These V and J calls originate from TCRdb's pipeline instead of the authors' own analysis. Present in this sample are 750,000 to 900,000 distinct CDR3 sequences, about 45% of which were seen just once. Clones ranked in the top ten supply 4.9% of the sample.

To demonstrate the VDJtools post-analysis software, the study profiled TCR beta repertoires from the peripheral blood of about a dozen young patients with multiple sclerosis. Multiple sclerosis patients were children and adolescents aged roughly 6 to 15 years. What the work shows at the level of the full study, not this receptor alone: Direct clustering with F measure showed strong co-clustering of samples prepared in the same batch, prompting a batch-effect correction. Multiple sclerosis patients had significantly lower normalized Chao1 diversity than controls, a result that suggests substantial peripheral T-cell clonal expansion. The control group was slightly older than the multiple sclerosis patient group. Four to six TRBV segments, including TRBV5-6, TRBV5-1 and TRBV20-1, were significantly more frequent in patients than controls.

Sequencing was done on a sample of blood. The receptor's source is a girl between 10 and 17 years old with multiple sclerosis. The chain uses TRBV20-1 and TRBJ2-7; TRBD2 is perhaps the D gene, given 6 matching bases. The J call is uncertain, as TRBJ2-5 better fits the DNA end. The CDR3 region reads CSARPRGAPGETQYF. The DNA sequence is given as TGCAGTGCTAGACCACGCGGGGCTCCGGGAGAGACCCAGTACTTC.